This is a list of T cell receptor beta chains from one sample in a study of regulatory T cells in long-lasting Graves disease. One entry per CDR3 protein, called by TCRdb with MiXCR from the multiplex PCR reads. The sample lists 450,000 to 650,000 distinct CDR3 sequences, more than 15% occurring once. These data also featured in a second study, about T cells in Graves' hyperthyroidism and ophthalmopathy.

Sequencing was performed on peripheral blood mononuclear cells (PBMCs), taken at new diagnosis, from a patient treated with antithyroid drugs. The receptors shown here come from a woman aged 40-60 years with Graves disease. The CDR3 runs from the conserved cysteine through the conserved F or W. The D gene is left open where the match is weak. Part of the rows lack a size; the others show once, few, many or a class for expanded clones.

V gene	J gene	clone size	D gene	CDR3 DNA	CDR3 protein
TRBV2	TRBJ1-4	.	.	TGTGCCAGCAATGACCTGGGGGCTAATGAAAAACTGTTTTTT	CASNDLGANEKLFF
TRBV20-1	TRBJ2-7	few	.	TGCAGTGCGACTGTAGCGGTGGGGACTTCCTACGAGCAGTACTTC	CSATVAVGTSYEQYF
TRBV2	TRBJ1-4	few	.	TGTGCCAGCAGTGTTCGGGGGGCAGGTGAAAAACTGTTTTTT	CASSVRGAGEKLFF
TRBV25-1	TRBJ2-5	many	TRBD2	TGTGCCAGCAGTGAATCCGTAGCGGGGGTGGAGACCCAGTACTTC	CASSESVAGVETQYF
TRBV2	TRBJ1-2	many	TRBD1	TGTGCCAGCAGTGAAAGTCGGGACAGGGTGACCTATGGCTACACCTTC	CASSESRDRVTYGYTF
TRBV5-4	TRBJ2-7	few	.	TGTGCCAGCAGCTTCGGAGGGGACGCCGTCTACGAGCAGTACTTC	CASSFGGDAVYEQYF
TRBV28	TRBJ2-7	many	.	TGTGCCACCGCCCCCGCCACAGGCTGGGAGTACTTC	CATAPATGWEYF
TRBV20-1	TRBJ2-3	many	.	TGCAGTGCTAGGGACTTAGCGGACCTCACAGATACGCAGTATTTT	CSARDLADLTDTQYF
TRBV3-1	TRBJ1-1	.	.	TGTGCCAGCAGCGTAGACGGAAGAGAGAACACTGAAGCTTTCTTT	CASSVDGRENTEAFF
TRBV9	TRBJ2-7	.	.	TGTGCCAGCAGCGTGGAGGGGGGCGGATACGAGCAGTACTTC	CASSVEGGGYEQYF
TRBV6-1	TRBJ1-1	few	.	TGTGCCAGCAGTGAAGTCTGGGAGTTGAACACTGAAGCTTTCTTT	CASSEVWELNTEAFF
TRBV6-1	TRBJ2-7	many	.	TGTGCCAGCAGTGAAGCGGGGGTACAATTCTACGAGCAGTACTTC	CASSEAGVQFYEQYF
TRBV20-1	TRBJ1-2	many	.	TGCAGTGTCGCGGACAGTTACTATGGCTACACCTTC	CSVADSYYGYTF
TRBV2	TRBJ1-5	many	.	TGTGCCAGCAAGCCGGATAGCAATCAGCCCCAGCATTTT	CASKPDSNQPQHF
TRBV9	TRBJ1-3	.	.	TGTGCCAGCAGCCCCACCCTCTCGGGTACTTCCATATATTTT	CASSPTLSGTSIYF
TRBV7-9	TRBJ2-1	many	.	TGTGCCAGCAGCCCGCCGTGGGATGAGCAGTTCTTC	CASSPPWDEQFF
TRBV20-1	TRBJ2-3	many	.	TGCAGTGTCAGGGTCAAACCAGATACGCAGTATTTT	CSVRVKPDTQYF
TRBV7-3	TRBJ2-6	.	.	TGTGCCAGCAGCTCGGGACTTACAATCTCTGGGGCCAACGTCCTGACTTTC	CASSSGLTISGANVLTF
TRBV25-1	TRBJ2-5	few	TRBD1	TGTGCCAGCAGTGAATTCACAGGGGCCGGGACCCAGTACTTC	CASSEFTGAGTQYF
TRBV7-9	TRBJ2-1	few	TRBD2	TGTGCCAGCAGCCCCCGGCAGCGGGGCTATTCTGATGAGCAGTTCTTC	CASSPRQRGYSDEQFF
TRBV18	TRBJ2-5	.	.	TGTGCCAGCTCACCACTAAGCGCCGAGACCCAGTACTTC	CASSPLSAETQYF
TRBV19	TRBJ1-1	.	.	TGTGCCAGTAGTATGGGACAACATGAAGCTTTCTTT	CASSMGQHEAFF